These 22 T cell receptor beta chains were sequenced from one sample in a study of human T cells and chemical hapten exposure. TCRdb re-derived calls from the RACE reads in MiXCR, one entry per CDR3 protein. Of 45,000 or so distinct CDR3 sequences listed, about 4.5% are singletons. As for time point: healthy volunteer bleed at 2 weeks. Extraction yielded total RNA from whole blood (unfractionated). Material for sequencing was whole blood. These receptors were obtained from a human donor in good health. Some clones in this sample may be carry-over from other donors' samples.

There are many counts of this clonotype. CDR3 region: CASSLEGTFSSYNEQFF. For the CDR3, the DNA is TGTGCCAGCAGCTTGGAAGGGACTTTCAGCTCCTACAATGAGCAGTTCTTC. The chain joins TRBV5-8 to TRBJ2-1, with D perhaps TRBD2 (6 bases). CDR1 and CDR2 (germline): SGHTS, YDEGEE. The V end lost 0 bases, the J end lost 0 bases, and 13 bases lay between the germline ends. This CDR3 region has 17 residues.

Turning to this clonotype: A clone one base away is much larger, so this may be a read error. V usage is TRBV6-5 and J usage is TRBJ1-4, with 8 bases aligning to TRBD1. CDR3 size: 14 residues. From germline, CDR1 is MNHEY and CDR2 SVGAGI. The CDR3 sequence: CASRTPDRDEKPFF. Written as DNA, the CDR3 is TGTGCCAGCAGGACTCCGGACAGGGATGAAAAACCGTTTTTT.

V gene TRBV11-2 combines with J gene TRBJ2-3, with D unresolved. Per germline, CDR1 SGHAT and CDR2 FQNNGV. The length of the CDR3 is 10 residues. V was pared by 4 bases and J by 12 bases, with 8 bases between. The CDR3 region is CASSSPVQYF. Here the CDR3 DNA reads TGTGCCAGCAGCTCCCCGGTTCAGTATTTT. Complete variable domain (other parts from reference TRBV11-2 and TRBJ2-3): EAGVAQSPRYKIIEKRQSVAFWCNPISGHATLYWYQQILGQGPKLLIQFQNNGVVDDSQLPKDRFSAERLKGVDSTLKIQPAKLEDSAVYLCASSSPVQYFGPGTRLTVL.

This sequence joins TRBV9 and TRBJ2-7; D may be TRBD1 or TRBD2 (5 bases each). Trimming cost V 4 bases and J 7 bases, with 21 bases left between them. The CDR3 is 15 residues long. Germline V CDR1 and CDR2: SGDLS, YYNGEE. CDR3 residues: CASSPQGVRWGEQYF. CDR3 DNA: TGTGCCAGCAGCCCCCAAGGGGTACGTTGGGGGGAGCAGTACTTC.

This clonotype has a count of ten or more. The chain recombines TRBV5-6 with TRBJ1-5; TRBD1 aligns across 10 bases. The CDR3 is made up of 14 amino acids. The J segment lost 7 bases and the V segment lost 5 bases, leaving 6 bases of the junction unmatched. Germline CDR1 is SGHDT and CDR2 is YYEEEE. The CDR3: CASRKTGGGQPQHF. CDR3 nucleotides: TGTGCCAGCAGAAAGACAGGGGGCGGGCAGCCCCAGCATTTT. Combining the CDR3 with reference TRBV5-6 and TRBJ1-5 gives the whole variable domain DAGVTQSPTHLIKTRGQQVTLRCSPKSGHDTVSWYQQALGQGPQFIFQYYEEEERQRGNFPDRFSGHQFPNYSSELNVNALLLGDSALYLCASRKTGGGQPQHFGDGTRLSIL.

This chain connects TRBV4-1 to TRBJ2-7; 11 nucleotides line up with TRBD2. Trimming cost V 1 base and J 5 bases; bases outside gene matches: 7. CDR1 and CDR2 (germline): MGHRA, YSYEKL. This CDR3 is built from 16 residues. The CDR3, as DNA: TGCGCCAGCAGCCAAGTTATAGCGGGAGGGCCCCACGAGCAGTACTTC. Amino acids: CASSQVIAGGPHEQYF.

The chain links TRBV7-6 to TRBJ1-5; D not resolved. This CDR3 spans 12 amino acids. The V end was cut by 4 bases, the J end by 8 bases, with 9 bases between. Germline CDR1 SGHVS, CDR2 FNYEAQ. The CDR3 loop reads CASSSPQEPQHF. CDR3 coding DNA: TGTGCCAGCAGCTCCCCCCAAGAGCCCCAGCATTTT. The variable domain in full, with the rest retrieved from reference TRBV7-6 and TRBJ1-5, is GAGVSQSPRYKVTKRGQDVALRCDPISGHVSLYWYRQALGQGPEFLTYFNYEAQQDKSGLPNDRFSAERPEGSISTLTIQRTEQRDSAMYRCASSSPQEPQHFGDGTRLSIL.

This clonotype was seen more than once but under ten times. The V gene is TRBV5-4, the J gene TRBJ1-1; D is ambiguous. V lost 4 bases to trimming and J lost 1 base, with 11 bases between them. CDR1 SGHNT and CDR2 YYREEE come from the germline V gene (reference sequence). This CDR3 has 14 amino acids. CDR3 region: CASSAPRQNTEAFF. The DNA of the CDR3 is TGTGCCAGCAGCGCACCCAGGCAGAACACTGAAGCTTTCTTT.

This clonotype occurred many times. The chain combines TRBV28 with TRBJ2-7; D is unresolved. Trimming cost V 2 bases and J 9 bases, with 11 bases left between them. This CDR3 spans 12 amino acids. Germline CDR1 MDHEN, CDR2 SYDVKM. In DNA, the CDR3 is TGTGCCAGCAGTTTACTGGGTTCGGGGCAGTACTTC. As protein: CASSLLGSGQYF.

This clonotype was counted ten times or more. The chain uses TRBV11-3 and TRBJ1-6, with D tentatively TRBD1 (6 bases). CDR1 SGHNT and CDR2 YENEEA come from the germline V gene. V was pared by 6 bases and J by 8 bases, with 11 bases between. The CDR3 length is 13 residues. DNA of the CDR3: TGTGCCAGCAGTTTTAACAGGGATTCACCCCTCCACTTT. Its translation is CASSFNRDSPLHF.

Many counts were recorded for this clonotype. The chain carries TRBV18 and TRBJ2-3, with D perhaps TRBD1 or TRBD2 (5 bases each). The germline CDR1 and CDR2 sequences are KGHSH and LQKENI. Deletions cut 2 bases from V and 5 bases from J, with 17 bases between. This CDR3 is built from 16 residues. As DNA, the CDR3 is TGTGCCAGCTCACCAATACCGGGACCGGGTAGAGATACGCAGTATTTT. Protein sequence: CASSPIPGPGRDTQYF.

This clonotype has at least ten counts. V and J are TRBV5-1 and TRBJ1-3; D is unclear. Germline V gene sequence: CDR1 SGHRS, CDR2 YFSETQ. Trimming removed 0 bases from V and 0 bases from J, with 10 bases in between. The CDR3 sequence is 16 residues long. The CDR3: CASSLAGVSSGNTIYF. CDR3 coding DNA: TGCGCCAGCAGCTTGGCTGGGGTCAGCTCTGGAAACACCATATATTTT.

DNA of the CDR3: TGTGCCAGCAGCCATCGCCGGGACCTTGAAAAACTGTTTTTT. As protein: CASSHRRDLEKLFF. This rearrangement joins TRBV3-1 to TRBJ1-4, with D perhaps TRBD1 (5 bases). With 3 bases removed from V and 7 bases from J, the gap between germline ends came to 12 bases. CDR1 is LGHDT, CDR2 YNNKEL, per germline (reference sequence). The CDR3 extends over 14 amino acids.

Only a few counts were recorded for this clonotype. The chain carries TRBV19 and TRBJ2-3; TRBD2 matches 9 bases. CDR1 and CDR2 (germline): LNHDA, SQIVND (reference sequence). The junction had 12 bases not matched to a gene; V was cut back by 5 bases and J by 0 bases. The CDR3 has 18 residues. CDR3 in amino acids: CASSPGTSLITSTDTQYF. The CDR3 DNA follows: TGTGCCAGTAGTCCTGGGACTAGCCTCATCACCAGCACAGATACGCAGTATTTT.

Only a few counts were recorded for this clonotype. J is TRBJ2-7 and V is TRBV29-1; D is perhaps TRBD1 or TRBD2 (5 bases each). Trimming took 3 bases from V and 5 from J, leaving 14 bases between them. Germline CDR1 SQVTM, CDR2 ANQGSEA. The CDR3 is 13 residues long. CDR3 amino acids: CSVEWGSGNEQYF. CDR3 nucleotide sequence: TGCAGCGTTGAGTGGGGGTCGGGGAACGAGCAGTACTTC.

The sample holds many counts of this clonotype. The genes are TRBV24-1 and TRBJ2-1; D gene unclear. In germline, CDR1 is KGHDR, CDR2 SFDVKD. The CDR3 extends over 13 amino acids. The germline V and J ends were trimmed by 9 bases and 0 bases, with 8 bases remaining between them. Here the CDR3 reads CATARNSYNEQFF. CDR3 nucleotide sequence: TGTGCCACCGCTCGGAACTCCTACAATGAGCAGTTCTTC.

The chain links TRBV7-2 to TRBJ2-5; 11 bases are shared with TRBD2. V lost 7 bases to trimming and J lost 5 bases; unmatched junction nucleotides: 15. The CDR3 is 17 residues long. Germline loops: CDR1 SGHTA, CDR2 FQGNSA. CDR3 sequence (DNA): TGTGCCAGCATTCCTGGGTGGCTAGCGGGAGGACGGGAGACCCAGTACTTC. Translating gives CASIPGWLAGGRETQYF.

Remarks on this clonotype: It may be a read error: a sequence one base away is much more abundant. The rearrangement joins TRBV3-1 to TRBJ2-7, with a tentative D call TRBD2 (6 bases). From germline, CDR1 is LGHDT and CDR2 YNNKEL (reference sequence). Trimming shortened V by 4 bases and J by 6 bases, and 22 bases separated the two germline ends. The CDR3 is 16 amino acids. In nucleotides, the CDR3 is TGTGCCAGCAGCCGGGTCACGCCTCGACGGGGAGGCGAGCAGTACTTC. This sequence encodes CASSRVTPRRGGEQYF.

The genes are TRBV5-1 and TRBJ2-3; no reliable D call. Per the germline V gene, CDR1 is SGHRS and CDR2 is YFSETQ. The length of the CDR3 is 14 residues. With 5 bases removed from V and 0 bases from J, the gap between germline ends came to 10 bases. The CDR3 reads CASSSQPSTDTQYF. CDR3 nucleotides: TGCGCCAGCAGTTCCCAGCCCAGCACAGATACGCAGTATTTT.

This clonotype was seen many times. J is TRBJ2-6 and V is TRBV6-5; D remains ambiguous. This CDR3 has 17 residues. The V gene's germline CDR1 is MNHEY and CDR2 SVGAGI. V was cut by 6 bases and J by 0 bases, with 15 bases left in between. The CDR3 sequence: CASSLHEKPSGANVLTF. As DNA, the CDR3 is TGTGCCAGCAGCCTACATGAAAAGCCCTCTGGGGCCAACGTCCTGACTTTC.

This clonotype was seen many times. The chain links TRBV6-5 to TRBJ1-6, with 7 bases fitting TRBD1. From germline, CDR1 is MNHEY and CDR2 SVGAGI. The CDR3 is made up of 13 amino acids. With 1 base clipped from V and 15 bases from J, the junction kept 6 bases outside the gene matches. Written as DNA, the CDR3 is TGTGCCAGCAGTTACTTTCCAGGGGGGGACCTCCACTTT. This encodes CASSYFPGGDLHF.

The table lists this clonotype with a few counts. The chain uses TRBV6-5 and TRBJ2-1; 7 positions agree with TRBD2. The germline V gene has CDR1 MNHEY and CDR2 SVGAGI. The J segment lost 3 bases and the V segment lost 5 bases, leaving 4 bases of the junction unmatched. The CDR3 has 14 residues. CDR3: CASSLRGSYNEQFF. CDR3 bases: TGTGCCAGCAGTCTGCGCGGGAGCTACAATGAGCAGTTCTTC.